These T cell receptor beta chains were read from a single sample in a study of response to subunit inactivated influenza vaccine. Each CDR3 protein gets one entry after TCRdb re-called the RT-PCR reads with MiXCR. The data contain over 150,000 distinct CDR3 sequences, about 10% of them seen just once; the ten biggest clones take up roughly 40%. Sequenced material: CD8+ T cells sorted from PBMCs, taken around 2 years after vaccination. These receptor sequences come from a man in his fifties or sixties who received an inactivated influenza vaccine. CDR3s include the opening cysteine and the closing phenylalanine or tryptophan. The D gene is left open where the match is weak. Not all rows give a size; the values are once, few, many and, for expanded clones, a class.

V gene,clone size,J gene,D gene,CDR3 protein,CDR3 DNA
TRBV9,few,TRBJ2-3,.,CASSSSLERDTQYF,TGTGCCAGCAGCTCGAGCTTGGAGCGAGATACGCAGTATTTT
TRBV27,.,TRBJ2-1,.,CASSFRDNYNEQFF,TGTGCCAGCAGTTTTCGGGACAACTACAATGAGCAGTTCTTC
TRBV12-3/TRBV12-4,many,TRBJ1-6,TRBD1,CASSIGRGSNSPLHF,TGTGCCAGCAGCATAGGCAGGGGGTCCAATTCACCCCTCCACTTT
TRBV9,few,TRBJ2-1,.,CASSVDRKIRGFNEQFF,TGTGCCAGCAGCGTAGATAGAAAGATCCGGGGGTTCAATGAGCAGTTCTTC
TRBV4-2,many,TRBJ2-1,.,CASSQGRDEQFF,TGTGCCAGCAGCCAAGGCCGGGATGAGCAGTTCTTC
TRBV10-3,few,TRBJ2-5,.,CAISESGPAKETQYF,TGTGCCATCAGTGAGTCTGGGCCAGCGAAAGAGACCCAGTACTTC
TRBV7-2,.,TRBJ1-1,TRBD1,CASSSRQGGVNTEAFF,TGTGCCAGCAGCTCTAGACAGGGAGGGGTGAACACTGAAGCTTTCTTT
TRBV7-9,.,TRBJ2-3,TRBD2,CASRSGMGGTQYF,TGTGCCAGCAGAAGCGGGATGGGGGGTACGCAGTATTTT
TRBV2,few,TRBJ2-2,.,CASSLPGVNTGELFF,TGTGCCAGCTCACTTCCGGGGGTGAACACCGGGGAGCTGTTTTTT
TRBV5-8,.,TRBJ1-1,.,CASRGAGFVTGVNTEAFF,TGTGCCAGCAGGGGCGCAGGTTTTGTGACAGGCGTAAACACTGAAGCTTTCTTT